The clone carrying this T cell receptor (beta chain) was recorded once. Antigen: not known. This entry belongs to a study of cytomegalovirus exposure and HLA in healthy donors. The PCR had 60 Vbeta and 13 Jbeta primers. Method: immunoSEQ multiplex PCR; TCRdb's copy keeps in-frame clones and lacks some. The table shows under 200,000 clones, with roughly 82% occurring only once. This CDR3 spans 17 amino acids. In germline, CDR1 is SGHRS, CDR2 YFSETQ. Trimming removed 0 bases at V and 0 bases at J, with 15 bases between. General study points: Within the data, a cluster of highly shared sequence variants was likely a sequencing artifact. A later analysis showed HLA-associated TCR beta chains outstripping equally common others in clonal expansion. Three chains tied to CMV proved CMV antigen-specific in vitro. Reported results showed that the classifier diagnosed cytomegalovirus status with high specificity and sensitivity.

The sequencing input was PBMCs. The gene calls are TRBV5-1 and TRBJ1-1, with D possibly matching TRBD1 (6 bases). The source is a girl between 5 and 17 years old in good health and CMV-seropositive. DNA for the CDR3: TGCGCCAGCAGCTTGGGCACCGGGACACTATTGAACACTGAAGCTTTCTTT. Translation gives CASSLGTGTLLNTEAFF.